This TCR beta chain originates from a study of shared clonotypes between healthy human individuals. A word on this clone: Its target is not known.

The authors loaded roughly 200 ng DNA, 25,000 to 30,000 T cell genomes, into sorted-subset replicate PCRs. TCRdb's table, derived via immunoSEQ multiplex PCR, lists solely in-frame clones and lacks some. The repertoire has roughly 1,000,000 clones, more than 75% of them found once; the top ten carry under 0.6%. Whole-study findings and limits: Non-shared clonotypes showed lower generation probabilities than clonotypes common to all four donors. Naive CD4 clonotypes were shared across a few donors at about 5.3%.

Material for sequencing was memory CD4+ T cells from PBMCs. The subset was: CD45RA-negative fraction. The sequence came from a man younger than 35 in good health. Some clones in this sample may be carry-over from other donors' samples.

In DNA form, the CDR3 reads TGTGCCAGCAGTGTAGGCGAGCAGTACTTC. The encoded protein is CASSVGEQYF. V is TRBV2 and J is TRBJ2-7, with D unclear. V lost 4 bases and J 6 bases, leaving 4 bases between the germline ends. CDR1 is SNHLY, CDR2 FYNNEI, per germline. The CDR3 sequence is 10 residues long.